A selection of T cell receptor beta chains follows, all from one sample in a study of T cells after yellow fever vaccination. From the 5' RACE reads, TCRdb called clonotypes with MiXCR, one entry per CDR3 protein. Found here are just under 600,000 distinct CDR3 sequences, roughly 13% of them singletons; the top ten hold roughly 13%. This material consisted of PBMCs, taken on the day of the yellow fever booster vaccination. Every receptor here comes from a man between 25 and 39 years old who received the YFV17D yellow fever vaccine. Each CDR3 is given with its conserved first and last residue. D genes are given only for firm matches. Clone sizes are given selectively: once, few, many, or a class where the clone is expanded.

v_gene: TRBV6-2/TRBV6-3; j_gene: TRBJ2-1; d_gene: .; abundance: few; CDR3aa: CASSLLENREQFF; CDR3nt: TGTGCCAGCAGTTTACTAGAAAACCGGGAGCAGTTCTTC
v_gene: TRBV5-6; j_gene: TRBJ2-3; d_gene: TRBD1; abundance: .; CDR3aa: CASSWETGGPTDTQYF; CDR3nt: TGTGCCAGCAGCTGGGAGACAGGGGGCCCCACAGATACGCAGTATTTT
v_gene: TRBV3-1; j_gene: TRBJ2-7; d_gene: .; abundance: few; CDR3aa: CASSQAAYTEQYF; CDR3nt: TGTGCCAGCAGCCAAGCAGCTTACACAGAGCAGTACTTC
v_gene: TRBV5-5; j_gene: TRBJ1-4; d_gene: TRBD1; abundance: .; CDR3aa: CASSLGGTGVEKLFF; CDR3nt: TGTGCCAGCAGCTTGGGAGGGACAGGGGTTGAAAAACTGTTTTTT
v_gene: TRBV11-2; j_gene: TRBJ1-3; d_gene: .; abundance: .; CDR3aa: CASSLVGGSSSGNTIYF; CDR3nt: TGTGCCAGCAGCTTAGTCGGGGGTTCCTCCTCTGGAAACACCATATATTTT
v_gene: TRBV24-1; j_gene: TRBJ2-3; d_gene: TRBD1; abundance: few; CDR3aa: CATGGQSTATDTQYF; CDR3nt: TGTGCCACCGGGGGACAGTCCACCGCCACAGATACGCAGTATTTT
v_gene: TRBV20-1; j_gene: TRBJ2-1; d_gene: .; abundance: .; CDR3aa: CSAQTSGSYNEQFF; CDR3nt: TGCAGTGCACAAACCTCGGGCTCGTACAATGAGCAGTTCTTC
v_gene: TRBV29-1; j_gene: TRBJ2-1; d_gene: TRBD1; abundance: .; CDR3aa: CAGTDNEQFF; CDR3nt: TGCGCCGGGACAGACAATGAGCAGTTCTTC
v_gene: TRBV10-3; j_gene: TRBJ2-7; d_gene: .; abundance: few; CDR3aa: CAISWTPTGNEQYF; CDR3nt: TGTGCCATCAGTTGGACCCCGACGGGGAACGAGCAGTACTTC
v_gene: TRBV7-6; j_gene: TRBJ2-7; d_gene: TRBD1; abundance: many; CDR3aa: CASSLEDRERYEQYF; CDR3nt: TGTGCCAGCAGCTTAGAAGACAGGGAGCGCTACGAGCAGTACTTC
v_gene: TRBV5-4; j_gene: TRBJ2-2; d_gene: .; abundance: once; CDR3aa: CASSLGVLNTGELFF; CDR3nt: TGTGCCAGCAGCTTGGGGGTCCTGAACACCGGGGAGCTGTTTTTT
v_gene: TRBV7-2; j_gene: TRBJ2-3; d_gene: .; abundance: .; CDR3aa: CASSLVRAELTDTQYF; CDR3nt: TGTGCCAGCAGCTTAGTGAGAGCGGAGCTCACAGATACGCAGTATTTT
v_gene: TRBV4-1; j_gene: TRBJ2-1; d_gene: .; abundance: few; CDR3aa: CASSQLPGPAQTSNNEQFF; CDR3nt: TGCGCCAGCAGCCAACTCCCGGGGCCCGCCCAAACTTCCAACAATGAGCAGTTCTTC
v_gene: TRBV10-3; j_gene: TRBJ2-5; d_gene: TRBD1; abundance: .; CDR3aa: CAISDDRATRRQQETQYF; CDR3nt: TGTGCCATCAGTGATGACAGGGCGACTCGTAGGCAACAAGAGACCCAGTACTTC
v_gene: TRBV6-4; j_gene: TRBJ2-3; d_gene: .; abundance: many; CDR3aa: CASSRKEADTQYF; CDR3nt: TGTGCCAGCAGTAGGAAAGAGGCAGATACGCAGTATTTT
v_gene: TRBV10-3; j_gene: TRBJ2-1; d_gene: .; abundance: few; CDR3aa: CAISDPGDEQFF; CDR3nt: TGTGCCATCAGTGACCCCGGCGACGAGCAGTTCTTC
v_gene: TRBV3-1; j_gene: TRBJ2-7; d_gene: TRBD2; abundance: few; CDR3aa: CASSQDGIAGGHEQYF; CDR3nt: TGTGCCAGCAGCCAAGATGGGATAGCGGGAGGCCACGAGCAGTACTTC
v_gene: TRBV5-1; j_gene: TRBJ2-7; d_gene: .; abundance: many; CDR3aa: CASSTTLEPYEQYF; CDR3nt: TGCGCCAGCAGCACGACGCTAGAACCCTACGAGCAGTACTTC
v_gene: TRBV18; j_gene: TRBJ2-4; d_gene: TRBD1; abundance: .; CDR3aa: CASSTTGQGAPKNIQYF; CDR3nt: TGTGCCAGCTCCACCACGGGACAGGGGGCTCCCAAAAACATTCAGTACTTC
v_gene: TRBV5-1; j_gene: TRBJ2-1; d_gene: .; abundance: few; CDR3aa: CASSLAPGDLFGEQFF; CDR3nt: TGCGCCAGCAGCTTGGCCCCGGGAGATCTATTCGGGGAGCAGTTCTTC
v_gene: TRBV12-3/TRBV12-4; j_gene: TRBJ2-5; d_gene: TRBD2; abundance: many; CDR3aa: CASSWGLAEGETQYF; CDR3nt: TGTGCCAGCAGTTGGGGACTAGCGGAAGGGGAGACCCAGTACTTC
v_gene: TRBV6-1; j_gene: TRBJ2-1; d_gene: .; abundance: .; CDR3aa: CASSRTERGLYNEQFF; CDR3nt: TGTGCCAGCAGTCGGACCGAACGAGGGCTCTACAATGAGCAGTTCTTC
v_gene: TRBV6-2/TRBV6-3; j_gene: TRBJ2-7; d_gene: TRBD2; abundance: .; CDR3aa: CASKGLAEIRSYEQYF; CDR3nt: TGTGCCAGCAAAGGACTAGCGGAAATCCGCTCCTACGAGCAGTACTTC
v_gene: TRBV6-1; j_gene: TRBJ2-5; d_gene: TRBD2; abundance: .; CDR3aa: CASAAGGPPQETQYF; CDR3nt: TGTGCCAGCGCTGCGGGAGGGCCCCCCCAAGAGACCCAGTACTTC
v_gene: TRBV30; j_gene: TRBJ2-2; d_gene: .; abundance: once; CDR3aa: CAYRHTGELFF; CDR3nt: TGTGCCTATAGACACACCGGGGAGCTGTTTTTT
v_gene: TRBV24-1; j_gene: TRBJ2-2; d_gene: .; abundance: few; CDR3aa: CATSDARYTNTGELFF; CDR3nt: TGTGCCACCAGTGATGCTCGGTATACGAACACCGGGGAGCTGTTTTTT
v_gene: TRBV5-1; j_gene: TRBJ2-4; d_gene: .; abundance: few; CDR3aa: CASSVGVAKNIQYF; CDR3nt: TGCGCCAGCAGCGTTGGAGTAGCCAAAAACATTCAGTACTTC
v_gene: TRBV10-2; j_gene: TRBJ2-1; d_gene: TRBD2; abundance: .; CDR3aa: CASSEGGVRREFGYNEQFF; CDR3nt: TGCGCCAGCAGTGAGGGAGGGGTTAGGCGGGAGTTTGGATACAATGAGCAGTTCTTC
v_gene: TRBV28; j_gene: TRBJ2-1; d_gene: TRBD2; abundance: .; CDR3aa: CASRGSGGYNEQFF; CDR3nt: TGTGCCAGCCGAGGTAGCGGGGGTTACAATGAGCAGTTCTTC
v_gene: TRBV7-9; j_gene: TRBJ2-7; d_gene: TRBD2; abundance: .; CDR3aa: CASSSQRDLPYEQYF; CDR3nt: TGTGCCAGCAGCTCACAGCGGGACCTGCCCTACGAGCAGTACTTC
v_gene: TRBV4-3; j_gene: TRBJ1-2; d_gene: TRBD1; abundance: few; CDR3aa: CASSQNPGQPYGYTF; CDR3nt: TGCGCCAGCAGCCAAAACCCGGGACAGCCCTATGGCTACACCTTC
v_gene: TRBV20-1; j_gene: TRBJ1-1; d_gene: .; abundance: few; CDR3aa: CSATTTEAFF; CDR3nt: TGCAGTGCTACAACCACTGAAGCTTTCTTT
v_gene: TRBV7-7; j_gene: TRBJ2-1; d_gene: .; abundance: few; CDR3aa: CASSSDWNSYNEQFF; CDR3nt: TGTGCCAGCAGCTCGGACTGGAACTCCTACAATGAGCAGTTCTTC
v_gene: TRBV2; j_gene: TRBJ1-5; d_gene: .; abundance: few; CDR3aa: CASSMGNNQPQHF; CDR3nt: TGTGCCAGCAGTATGGGTAACAATCAGCCCCAGCATTTT
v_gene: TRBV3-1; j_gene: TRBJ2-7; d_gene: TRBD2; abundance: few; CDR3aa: CASSLGTSWSSYEQYF; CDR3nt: TGTGCCAGCAGCCTCGGGACTAGCTGGTCCTCCTACGAGCAGTACTTC
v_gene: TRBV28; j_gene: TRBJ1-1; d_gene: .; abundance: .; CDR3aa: CASTLGLGNTEAFF; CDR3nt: TGTGCCAGCACTCTCGGGTTAGGGAACACTGAAGCTTTCTTT
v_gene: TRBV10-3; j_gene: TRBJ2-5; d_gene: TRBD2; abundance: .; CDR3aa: CAISESAGGRETQYF; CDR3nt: TGTGCCATCAGTGAGTCGGCGGGAGGGAGAGAGACCCAGTACTTC
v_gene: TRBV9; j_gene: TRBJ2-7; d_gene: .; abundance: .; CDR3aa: CASSGPGGVGLYEQYF; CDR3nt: TGTGCCAGCAGCGGACCCGGGGGAGTGGGGCTCTACGAGCAGTACTTC
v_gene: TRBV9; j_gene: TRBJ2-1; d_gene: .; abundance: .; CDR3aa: CASSGGGPSSYNEQFF; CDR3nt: TGTGCCAGCAGCGGAGGGGGGCCGAGCTCCTACAATGAGCAGTTCTTC
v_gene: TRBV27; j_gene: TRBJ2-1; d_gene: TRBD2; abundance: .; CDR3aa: CASSSPRPKGSGRDNEQFF; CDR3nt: TGTGCCAGCAGTTCTCCCCGCCCGAAAGGTAGCGGGAGGGACAATGAGCAGTTCTTC
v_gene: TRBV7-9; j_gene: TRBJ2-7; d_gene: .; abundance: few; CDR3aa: CASSTQGYYEQYF; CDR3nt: TGTGCCAGCAGCACTCAGGGGTACTACGAGCAGTACTTC